One TCR beta chain is described in this entry. The CDR3 spans 13 residues. Germline V lookup: CDR1 SGHAT, CDR2 FQNNGV. Between the trimmed V and J ends, which lost 0 bases and 7 bases, there was a span of 7 bases. This specimen belongs to a study of T cell changes during pregnancy in multiple sclerosis. Assay used: immunoSEQ multiplex PCR; TCRdb lists only in-frame clones, some missing. This table holds roughly 79,000 clones, around 93% found once. The receptor was derived from a female donor in good health, enrolled as a control in a pregnancy study. The source material was peripheral blood, sampled in the second trimester of pregnancy. The rearrangement joins TRBV11-2 to TRBJ1-5; the D is unclear. CDR3 sequence reads: CASSLERGQPQHF. The CDR3 DNA sequence: TGTGCCAGCAGCTTAGAGAGAGGCCAGCCCCAGCATTTT.